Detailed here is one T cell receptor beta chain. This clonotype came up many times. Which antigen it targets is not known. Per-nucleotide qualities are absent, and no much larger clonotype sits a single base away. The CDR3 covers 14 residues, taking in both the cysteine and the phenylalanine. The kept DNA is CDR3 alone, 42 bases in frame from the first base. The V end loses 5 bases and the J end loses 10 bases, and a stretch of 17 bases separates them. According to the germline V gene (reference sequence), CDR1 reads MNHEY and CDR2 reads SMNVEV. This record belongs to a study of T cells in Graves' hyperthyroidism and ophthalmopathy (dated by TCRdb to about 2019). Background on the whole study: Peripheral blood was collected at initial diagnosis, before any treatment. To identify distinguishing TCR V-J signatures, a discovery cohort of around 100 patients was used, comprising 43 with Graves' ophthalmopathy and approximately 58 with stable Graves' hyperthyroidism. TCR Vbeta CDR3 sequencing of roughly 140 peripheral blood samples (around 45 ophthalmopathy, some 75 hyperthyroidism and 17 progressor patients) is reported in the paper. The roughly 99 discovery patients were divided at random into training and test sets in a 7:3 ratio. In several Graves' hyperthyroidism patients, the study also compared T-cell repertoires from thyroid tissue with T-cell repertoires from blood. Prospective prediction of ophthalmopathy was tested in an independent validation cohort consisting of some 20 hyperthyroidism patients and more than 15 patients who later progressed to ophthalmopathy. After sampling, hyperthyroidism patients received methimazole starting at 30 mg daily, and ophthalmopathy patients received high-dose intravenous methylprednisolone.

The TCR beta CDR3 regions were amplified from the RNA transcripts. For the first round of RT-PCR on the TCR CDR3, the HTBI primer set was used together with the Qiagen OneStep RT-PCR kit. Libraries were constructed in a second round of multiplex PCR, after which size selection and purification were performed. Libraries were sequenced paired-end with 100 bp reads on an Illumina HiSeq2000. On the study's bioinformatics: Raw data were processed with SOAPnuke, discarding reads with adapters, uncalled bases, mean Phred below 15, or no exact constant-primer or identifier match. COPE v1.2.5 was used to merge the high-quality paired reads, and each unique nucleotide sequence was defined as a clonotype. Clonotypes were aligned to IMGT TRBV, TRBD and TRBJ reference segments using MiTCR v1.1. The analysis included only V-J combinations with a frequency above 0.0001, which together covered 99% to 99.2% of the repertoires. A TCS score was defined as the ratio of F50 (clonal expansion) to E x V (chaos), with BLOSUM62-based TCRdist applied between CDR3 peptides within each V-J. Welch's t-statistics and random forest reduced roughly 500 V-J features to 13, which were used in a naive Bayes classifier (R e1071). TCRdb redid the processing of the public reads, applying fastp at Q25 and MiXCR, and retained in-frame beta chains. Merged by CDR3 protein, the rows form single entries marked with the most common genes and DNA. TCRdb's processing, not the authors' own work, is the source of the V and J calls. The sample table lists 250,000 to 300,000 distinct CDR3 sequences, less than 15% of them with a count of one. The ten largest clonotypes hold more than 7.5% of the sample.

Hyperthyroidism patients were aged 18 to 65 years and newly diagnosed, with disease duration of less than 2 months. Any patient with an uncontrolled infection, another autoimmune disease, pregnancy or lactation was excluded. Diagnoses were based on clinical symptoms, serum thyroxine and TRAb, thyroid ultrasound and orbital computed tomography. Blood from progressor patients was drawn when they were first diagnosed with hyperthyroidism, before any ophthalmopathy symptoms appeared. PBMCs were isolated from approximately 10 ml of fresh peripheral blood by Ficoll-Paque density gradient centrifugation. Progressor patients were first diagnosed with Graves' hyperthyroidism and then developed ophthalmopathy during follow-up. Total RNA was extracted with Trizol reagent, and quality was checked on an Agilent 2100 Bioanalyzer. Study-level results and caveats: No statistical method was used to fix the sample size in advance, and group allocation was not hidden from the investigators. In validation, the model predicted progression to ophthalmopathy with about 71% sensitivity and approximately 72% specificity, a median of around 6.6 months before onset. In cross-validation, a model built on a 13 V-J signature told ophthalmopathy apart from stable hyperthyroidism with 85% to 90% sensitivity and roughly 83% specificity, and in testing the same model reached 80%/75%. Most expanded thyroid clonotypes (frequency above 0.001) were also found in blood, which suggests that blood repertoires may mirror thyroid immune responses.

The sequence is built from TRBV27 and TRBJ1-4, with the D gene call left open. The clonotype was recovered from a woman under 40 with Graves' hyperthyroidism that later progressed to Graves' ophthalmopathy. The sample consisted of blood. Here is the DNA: TGTGCCAGCAGTCCTGCAGCAACTGGTGGAAAACTGTTTTTT. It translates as CASSPAATGGKLFF. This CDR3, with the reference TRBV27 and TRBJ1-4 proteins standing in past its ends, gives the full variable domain EAQVTQNPRYLITVTGKKLTVTCSQNMNHEYMSWYRQDPGLGLRQIYYSMNVEVTDKGDVPEGYKVSRKEKRNFPLILESPSPNQTSLYFCASSPAATGGKLFFGSGTQLSVL.